The present TCR beta chain was sequenced within a study of cytomegalovirus exposure and HLA in healthy donors. Study-level information: Some 85 million unique TCRs, all from HLA-typed donors, were included in an early release of the data. Clustering assigned approximately 79% of the roughly 420 genotyped donors to the Caucasian-associated ancestry cluster. Study-level results: Most CMV-associated TCR beta chains appeared HLA-restricted in a later analysis.

PCR used 60 Vbeta primers and 13 Jbeta primers. TCRdb's copy holds only in-frame clones and misses some; the assay was immunoSEQ multiplex PCR. The data contain about 140,000 clones, roughly three quarters of them singletons. Points on this clone: Its matching antigen is unknown.

The CDR3 is 15 residues long. V shed 5 bases, J shed 14 bases, and the junction held 16 bases outside the gene matches. Germline V gene sequence: CDR1 SGHAT, CDR2 FQNNGV. Though nominally healthy at sampling, donors likely had unrecorded immune exposures. The sequenced sample was PBMCs. The genes are TRBV11-2 and TRBJ2-1; 9 bases are shared with TRBD1. This sequence originates from a woman aged 25-40 years in good health and CMV-seronegative. The CDR3 DNA reads as TGTGCCAGCAGCAGGTACTCCGGGACAGGGAGCCATGAGTTCTTC. The encoded protein is CASSRYSGTGSHEFF.